This is a list of T cell receptor beta chains from one sample in a study of blood T cell repertoires in COVID-19. This table comes from immunoSEQ multiplex PCR, and its TCRdb copy is limited to in-frame clones, with some not included. The table has 140,000 or so clones, approximately 90% seen once. Source material: peripheral blood. All receptors derive from a human donor in a cohort sampled during active COVID-19. The CDR3 runs from the conserved cysteine through the conserved F or W. The D gene is left open where the match is weak. Part of the rows lack a size; the others show once, few, many or a class for expanded clones.

CDR3: CASSLVLNSPLHF; DNA: TGTGCCAGCAGCTTAGTACTTAATTCACCCCTCCACTTT; J: TRBJ1-6; V: TRBV7-2; D: .; size: .
CDR3: CASSSPGSWEQYF; DNA: TGTGCCAGCAGCTCCCCCGGGTCCTGGGAGCAGTACTTC; J: TRBJ2-7; V: TRBV7-9; D: .; size: .
CDR3: CASRPGQEKTAGANVLTF; DNA: TGCGCCAGTAGACCTGGACAGGAAAAAACAGCGGGGGCCAACGTCCTGACTTTC; J: TRBJ2-6; V: TRBV23-1; D: TRBD1; size: .
CDR3: CASFRGTEETQYF; DNA: TGTGCCAGCTTCCGAGGGACAGAAGAGACCCAGTACTTC; J: TRBJ2-5; V: TRBV18; D: TRBD1; size: .
CDR3: CASSDGRGPAEAFF; DNA: TGTGCCAGCAGTGATGGAAGGGGGCCGGCTGAAGCTTTCTTT; J: TRBJ1-1; V: TRBV2; D: TRBD1; size: once
CDR3: CASSPPDRSSGANVLTF; DNA: TGCGCCAGCAGCCCCCCAGACAGGAGCTCTGGGGCCAACGTCCTGACTTTC; J: TRBJ2-6; V: TRBV5-1; D: .; size: .
CDR3: CASSPDRIYGYTF; DNA: TGTGCCAGCAGTCCGGACAGGATCTATGGCTACACCTTC; J: TRBJ1-2; V: TRBV6-2/TRBV6-3; D: TRBD1; size: .
CDR3: CASSLLGTGGVGYTF; DNA: TGTGCCAGCAGCTTATTAGGGACAGGAGGAGTCGGCTACACCTTC; J: TRBJ1-2; V: TRBV7-6; D: TRBD1; size: .
CDR3: CASGLPPTGDYGGANVLTF; DNA: TGTGCTAGTGGTTTGCCCCCGACGGGAGACTATGGTGGGGCCAACGTCCTGACTTTC; J: TRBJ2-6; V: TRBV12-5; D: .; size: .
CDR3: CASSDWGGHGYTF; DNA: TGTGCCAGCAGCGATTGGGGGGGGCATGGCTACACCTTC; J: TRBJ1-2; V: TRBV6-5; D: .; size: .
CDR3: CSASYVGRGLGEQFF; DNA: TGCAGTGCTAGTTATGTGGGCAGGGGGCTGGGTGAGCAGTTCTTC; J: TRBJ2-1; V: TRBV20-1; D: TRBD1; size: .
CDR3: CASSLGGLDQPQHF; DNA: TGTGCCAGCAGCTTAGGAGGCCTTGATCAGCCCCAGCATTTT; J: TRBJ1-5; V: TRBV7-9; D: .; size: .
CDR3: CASGSGQGTYNEQFF; DNA: TGTGCTAGTGGTTCGGGACAGGGGACATACAATGAGCAGTTCTTC; J: TRBJ2-1; V: TRBV12-5; D: TRBD1; size: .
CDR3: CASGSGSQQFF; DNA: TGTGCTAGTGGTTCGGGAAGTCAGCAGTTCTTC; J: TRBJ2-1; V: TRBV12-5; D: .; size: .
CDR3: CASSGGTGNYGYTF; DNA: TGTGCCAGCAGCGGCGGGACAGGAAACTATGGCTACACCTTC; J: TRBJ1-2; V: TRBV5-4; D: TRBD1; size: .
CDR3: CASSYRLAGGIPVYNEQFF; DNA: TGTGCCAGCAGTTACCGACTAGCGGGGGGGATCCCCGTCTACAATGAGCAGTTCTTC; J: TRBJ2-1; V: TRBV6-7; D: TRBD2; size: .
CDR3: CAWGWGGEKTQYF; DNA: TGTGCCTGGGGCTGGGGCGGGGAAAAGACCCAGTACTTC; J: TRBJ2-5; V: TRBV30; D: .; size: once
CDR3: CAIAIRDRHYNEQFF; DNA: TGTGCCATCGCCATCCGGGACAGACACTACAATGAGCAGTTCTTC; J: TRBJ2-1; V: TRBV5-8; D: TRBD1; size: .
CDR3: CASSSRRGGLGETQYF; DNA: TGCGCCAGCAGCTCCCGGAGAGGGGGCCTCGGAGAGACCCAGTACTTC; J: TRBJ2-5; V: TRBV5-1; D: TRBD1; size: .
CDR3: CASSLSGLNTEAFF; DNA: TGTGCCAGCAGCTTGTCAGGGTTAAACACTGAAGCTTTCTTT; J: TRBJ1-1; V: TRBV5-6; D: .; size: .
CDR3: CAISEEGGDVTEAFF; DNA: TGTGCCATCAGTGAGGAAGGGGGCGACGTCACTGAAGCTTTCTTT; J: TRBJ1-1; V: TRBV10-3; D: TRBD1; size: .
CDR3: CASSLVGGQADTQYF; DNA: TGTGCCAGCAGCTTAGTGGGGGGGCAGGCAGATACGCAGTATTTT; J: TRBJ2-3; V: TRBV7-8; D: .; size: .
CDR3: CASSVDRGFGAFF; DNA: TGCGCCAGCAGCGTGGACAGGGGATTTGGAGCTTTCTTT; J: TRBJ1-1; V: TRBV5-1; D: TRBD1; size: .
CDR3: CASSLAGDQGNTQYF; DNA: TGCGCCAGCAGCTTGGCGGGGGATCAAGGGAATACGCAGTATTTT; J: TRBJ2-3; V: TRBV5-1; D: .; size: .
CDR3: CASSTDRGLNTEAFF; DNA: TGTGCCAGCAGCACGGACAGGGGACTGAACACTGAAGCTTTCTTT; J: TRBJ1-1; V: TRBV9; D: TRBD1; size: .
CDR3: CASSMSSGRYEQYF; DNA: TGTGCCAGTAGTATGTCCAGCGGGCGCTACGAGCAGTACTTC; J: TRBJ2-7; V: TRBV19; D: .; size: .
CDR3: CASSPIPQGFSGYTF; DNA: TGTGCCAGCTCACCAATCCCTCAGGGGTTTTCTGGCTACACCTTC; J: TRBJ1-2; V: TRBV18; D: .; size: .
CDR3: CASSMQASNQPQHF; DNA: TGTGCCAGCAGCATGCAGGCTAGCAATCAGCCCCAGCATTTT; J: TRBJ1-5; V: TRBV7-8; D: .; size: .
CDR3: CATQEQGASTEAFF; DNA: TGCGCCACCCAAGAGCAGGGGGCAAGCACTGAAGCTTTCTTT; J: TRBJ1-1; V: TRBV5-1; D: TRBD1; size: .
CDR3: CASSFDRANTIYF; DNA: TGTGCCAGCAGCTTCGACAGGGCGAACACCATATATTTT; J: TRBJ1-3; V: TRBV7-3; D: TRBD1; size: .
CDR3: CASSVIPGISYGYTF; DNA: TGTGCCAGCAGTGTAATCCCAGGGATTTCCTATGGCTACACCTTC; J: TRBJ1-2; V: TRBV27; D: .; size: .
CDR3: CASSSGTSAGGTQYF; DNA: TGTGCCAGCTCATCCGGGACTAGCGCGGGTGGGACCCAGTACTTC; J: TRBJ2-5; V: TRBV18; D: TRBD2; size: .
CDR3: CASSLDTPGAQYF; DNA: TGCGCCAGCAGCTTAGACACGCCCGGGGCCCAGTACTTC; J: TRBJ2-5; V: TRBV5-1; D: .; size: .